This T cell receptor (beta chain) was identified in a study of blood T cell repertoires in COVID-19. Turning to the study itself: From T cells, B-cell-depleted T cells, or PBMCs came the material, which was cDNA or gDNA.

This CDR3 is 15 amino acids long. The V gene lost 2 bases and the J gene lost 10 bases, with 20 bases spanning the gap. Germline CDR1 GTSNPN, CDR2 SVGIG (reference sequence). Authors' methods: By means of reference gene primer amplification, nucleated cell counts were estimated. Sequencing used immunoSEQ multiplex PCR; TCRdb keeps in-frame clones, though not all of them. The V and J calls and clone size come from that table; D and trimming were worked out from the DNA. The table records 300,000 to 350,000 clones, around 88% of them present only once. The sequence derives from a man younger than 45 with active or convalescent COVID-19. Sequences were obtained from peripheral blood. The genes are TRBV30 and TRBJ1-4; D might be TRBD1 (5 bases). The CDR3 bases are TGTGCCTGGAGTCGACCGGGCCAGGGAGGGAGAAAACTGTTTTTT. Translation: CAWSRPGQGGRKLFF.